The present T cell receptor (beta chain) was sequenced within a study of early stage breast cancer tumors (dated by TCRdb to the late 2010s). Background on the whole study: Of the approximately 15 invasive breast tumors, about a dozen were found to be estrogen receptor-positive, progesterone receptor-positive and HER2-negative. Of the approximately twelve ER+/PR+/HER2- tumors, eight were classified as invasive ductal carcinomas and four as invasive lobular carcinomas. On average, each sample had roughly 10-fold read coverage. Across all samples, about 2.9 million templates representing 1 million or so unique clonotypes were detected. Beyond this particular receptor, the publication reports: Enriched TCRB sequences shared across patients were mostly commonly generated sequences, unlikely to play an important role in the tumor microenvironment. Chain pairing and functional markers such as CD4, CD8 and FOXP3 were missed by bulk genomic DNA sequencing of unsorted cells. Tumors showed around 2.5-fold higher T cell density and higher clonality than adjacent normal breast tissue. The small cohort size prevented analysis by tumor subtype. Repertoires from blood and normal breast were more alike than repertoires from blood and tumor, and in about 90% of the 16 patients, comparing each tissue with blood separated tumor from normal.

The study profiled bulk TCR beta-chain repertoires in matched peripheral blood, tumor and adjacent normal breast tissue taken from some 17 patients with early-stage breast cancer. Before surgery, whole blood (about 5-11 mL) was collected into EDTA tubes and processed within 2 hours. Ficoll-Paque centrifugation in SepMate-50 tubes was used to isolate peripheral blood mononuclear cells. For storage in liquid nitrogen, PBMCs were cryopreserved as aliquots of about 2 to 4 million cells in roughly 90% FBS with 10% DMSO. The Qiagen AllPrep DNA/RNA Mini kit was used for genomic DNA extraction. Concerning this clone: What this receptor recognizes is not known. No base quality values were provided; no much bigger clone lies one nucleotide off.

Every sample was amplified as two independent genomic DNA replicates, using approximately 550 ng for blood and about 1.6 ug for tumor or normal breast. Following the manufacturer's instructions, the ImmunoSeq Intro kit was used to carry out TCRB sequencing on genomic DNA. Multiplex PCR ran 30 to 40 cycles with proprietary primers and spike-in control sequences for absolute quantification. An 87-bp fragment spanning the CDR3 and flanking V and J genes was sequenced with single-end 150-bp reads. Seven samples, with two replicates for each sample, were multiplexed per lane of an Illumina MiSeq using version 3.0 chemistry. The original pipeline was this. The vendor's proprietary pipeline processed the raw data and merged both replicates into a single result for each sample. A clonotype was defined as productive rearrangements that share the same V-gene family, CDR3 amino acid sequence and J-gene segment. To compute clonality, the normalized Shannon entropy (Pielou evenness) of TCRB abundances was subtracted from 1. T cell density was estimated by dividing total templates by the number of input cells inferred from the DNA input amount. Recon was used with default parameters to estimate total repertoire diversity and clonality. Clonotypes with over 0.1% abundance in tumor and at least 32-fold higher abundance in tumor than in normal breast were defined as tumor-enriched. TCRdb obtained this table from immuneACCESS and retained in-frame rearrangements with V and J assigned. These tables miss some clones; where compared with another copy, unresolved V genes account for less than half of the shortfall, and the remainder is unexplained. That table is the source of V, J and clone size, and D and trimming were worked out from the DNA. Recorded for this sample are 27,000 or so clones; roughly 81% of them occurred a single time. Of the sample, 9.3% falls within the top ten clones.

Trimming accounts for 7 bases at V and 2 bases at J, while the number of junction bases matched to no gene is 13. From its cysteine to its phenylalanine, the CDR3 spans 16 amino acids. Just CDR3 DNA is preserved here, 48 bases in frame from base 1. CDR1 LNHDA and CDR2 SQIVND are derived from the germline V gene (reference sequence). This chain is built from TRBV19 and TRBJ2-5, and TRBD1 aligns with 7 junction nucleotides. What was sequenced was blood. This TCR derives from a person in their fifties or sixties with breast cancer. The DNA sequence is as follows: TGTGCCAGTACGAAAGGAATTAGGGGGCGGCAAGAGACCCAGTACTTC. Its protein reads: CASTKGIRGRQETQYF.